Following are 27 T cell receptor beta chains from one sample sequenced in a study of shared clonotypes between healthy human individuals. TCRdb's table, derived via immunoSEQ multiplex PCR, lists solely in-frame clones and lacks some. The sample records 2.5 million or so clones, approximately 90% being singletons. The specimen was naive CD4+ T cells sorted from blood. Subset denoted: CD45RA+ positively selected. Receptor source: a man younger than 35 in good health.

This chain uses TRBV11-2 with TRBJ2-5, with 11 nucleotides matching TRBD2. The germline V gene encodes CDR1 SGHAT and CDR2 FQNNGV. V shed 5 bases and J 5 bases; nucleotides not matched to a gene: 10. This CDR3 contains 16 residues. The CDR3 nucleotides are TGTGCCAGCAGCCAGCCGCTAGCGGGGGGCAGGGAGACCCAGTACTTC. Its translation is CASSQPLAGGRETQYF.

This clone appeared a single time. The gene calls are TRBV5-1 and TRBJ2-2, with a weak D call TRBD2 (6 bases). This CDR3 has 18 amino acids. With 1 base removed from V and 2 bases from J, the gap between germline ends came to 18 bases. CDR1 is SGHRS, CDR2 YFSETQ, per germline. CDR3 sequence reads: CASSLTTAQGGNTGELFF. CDR3 in DNA: TGCGCCAGCAGCTTGACGACGGCGCAGGGAGGTAACACCGGGGAGCTGTTTTTT.

V gene TRBV6-5 combines with J gene TRBJ1-2; 7 positions match TRBD1. The CDR3 length is 14 residues. Per germline, CDR1 MNHEY and CDR2 SVGAGI. The V gene end was trimmed by 5 bases and the J gene end by 1 base; junction bases not matched to a gene: 4. CDR3: CASSNRGGNYGYTF. The CDR3 DNA is TGTGCCAGCAGTAACAGGGGAGGTAACTATGGCTACACCTTC.

CDR3 sequence (DNA): TGCGCCAGCAGCCCCCTCCCCGGGACGGCTAATGAAAAACTGTTTTTT. Its translation is CASSPLPGTANEKLFF. The chain recombines TRBV4-1 with TRBJ1-4, with D tentatively TRBD1 (5 bases). CDR3 length: 16 amino acids. The germline V gene has CDR1 MGHRA and CDR2 YSYEKL. Between the trimmed V and J ends, which lost 4 bases and 3 bases, there was a span of 15 bases.

The chain combines TRBV7-8 with TRBJ1-6, with 8 nucleotides matching TRBD1. Germline lookup yields CDR1 SGHVS and CDR2 FQNEAQ. After removal of 5 bases from V and 7 bases from J, the junction contained 7 bases not matched to a gene. This CDR3 spans 15 amino acids. The DNA for the CDR3 is TGTGCCAGCAGCCCGCAGACAGGGGTAAATTCACCCCTCCACTTT. Translated: CASSPQTGVNSPLHF. Full variable domain (rest looked up from reference TRBV7-8 and TRBJ1-6): GAGVSQSPRYKVAKRGQDVALRCDPISGHVSLFWYQQALGQGPEFLTYFQNEAQLDKSGLPSDRFFAERPEGSVSTLKIQRTQQEDSAVYLCASSPQTGVNSPLHFGNGTRLTVT.

This clone has a count of ten or more. In the same sample, other DNA sequences code for this CDR3. This chain joins TRBV5-1 and TRBJ2-7; D is perhaps TRBD2 (5 bases). This CDR3 spans 13 amino acids. Trimming cost V 0 bases and J 2 bases, with 6 bases left between them. The V gene's germline CDR1 is SGHRS and CDR2 YFSETQ. The CDR3 DNA follows: TGCGCCAGCAGCTTGGTCGGGACCTACGAGCAGTACTTC. Translating it yields CASSLVGTYEQYF.

The gene calls are TRBV9 and TRBJ1-2, with 9 bases identical to TRBD1. J gave up 8 bases and V 0 bases, and 11 bases lay outside the gene matches. The length of the CDR3 is 16 residues. Germline V gene sequence: CDR1 SGDLS, CDR2 YYNGEE. In nucleotides, the CDR3 is TGTGCCAGCAGCGTAGGTACAGGGGGCGCCTTGGGCGGCTACACCTTC. It is translated as CASSVGTGGALGGYTF.

Details on this clone: Other DNA sequences within the sample encode an identical CDR3. The genes are TRBV11-2 and TRBJ2-7; the D is unclear. V was pared by 1 base and J by 0 bases, with 4 bases between. CDR1 and CDR2 (germline): SGHAT, FQNNGV. The CDR3 consists of 13 residues. The CDR3 is CASSLGPSYEQYF. The CDR3 DNA reads as TGTGCCAGCAGCTTAGGCCCCTCCTACGAGCAGTACTTC.

This rearrangement joins TRBV6-5 to TRBJ2-1; the D gene is possibly TRBD1 (6 bases). Trimming took 2 bases from V and 1 from J, leaving 9 bases between them. This CDR3 spans 15 amino acids. CDR1 MNHEY and CDR2 SVGAGI come from the germline V gene. CDR3 region: CASSYRGQSYNEQFF. In nucleotides, the CDR3 is TGTGCCAGCAGTTACCGCGGACAGTCCTACAATGAGCAGTTCTTC.

This chain joins TRBV6-6 and TRBJ2-7; 7 bases map to TRBD2. After removal of 6 bases from V and 5 bases from J, the junction contained 7 bases not matched to a gene. CDR1 is MNHNY, CDR2 SVGAGI, per germline (reference sequence). This CDR3 contains 13 residues. CDR3 amino acids: CASRSGGLHEQYF. In DNA, the CDR3 is TGTGCCAGCAGATCGGGGGGTCTGCACGAGCAGTACTTC.

This sequence joins TRBV9 and TRBJ1-5; D ambiguous. The CDR3 extends over 14 amino acids. Germline loops: CDR1 SGDLS, CDR2 YYNGEE. V lost 0 bases to trimming and J lost 8 bases, with 12 bases between them. CDR3 bases: TGTGCCAGCAGCGTAGCCCCGGAATCCGAGCCCCAGCATTTT. It codes for CASSVAPESEPQHF. Variable domain in full (rest from reference TRBV9 and TRBJ1-5): DSGVTQTPKHLITATGQRVTLRCSPRSGDLSVYWYQQSLDQGLQFLIQYYNGEERAKGNILERFSAQQFPDLHSELNLSSLELGDSALYFCASSVAPESEPQHFGDGTRLSIL.

The V gene is TRBV25-1, the J gene TRBJ2-5; TRBD1 agrees at 7 bases. The assigned J gene may be wrong: the sequence end matches TRBJ2-7 better. This CDR3 has 15 residues. Germline V lookup: CDR1 MGHDK, CDR2 SYGVNS. Here the CDR3 DNA reads TGTGCCAGCAGTGAATCGAGACAGGGAAGGTACGAGCAGTACTTC. This sequence encodes CASSESRQGRYEQYF.

The chain has TRBV30 and TRBJ1-2; D is unresolved. The length of the CDR3 is 13 residues. Deletions cut 3 bases from V and 8 bases from J, with 16 bases between. Germline lookup yields CDR1 GTSNPN and CDR2 SVGIG (reference sequence). The CDR3 spells CAWRRTETGGYTF. As DNA, the CDR3 is TGTGCCTGGAGGCGGACGGAGACGGGGGGCTACACCTTC.

The chain employs TRBV9 and TRBJ2-3; TRBD2 agrees at 11 bases. Germline CDR1 SGDLS, CDR2 YYNGEE. CDR3 length: 16 residues. Unmatched junction bases numbered 4, after V lost 3 bases and J lost 1 base. The CDR3 coding sequence is TGTGCCAGCAGCGGCCTAGCGGGGGGACGCACAGATACGCAGTATTTT. The encoded protein is CASSGLAGGRTDTQYF.

The chain employs TRBV5-6 and TRBJ2-3, with TRBD1 matching 9 bases. The ends lost 0 bases at V and 8 bases at J; junction bases unmatched: 7. CDR1 SGHDT and CDR2 YYEEEE come from the germline V gene. The CDR3 covers 15 residues. CDR3 bases: TGTGCCAGCAGCTTGGGGACAGGGGTTAGGGGTACGCAGTATTTT. Its translation: CASSLGTGVRGTQYF.

The V call is TRBV10-3, the J call TRBJ2-5; 9 bases align to TRBD2. V lost 11 bases and J lost 0; bases outside the gene matches: 4. Per the germline V gene, CDR1 is ENHRY and CDR2 is SYGVKD. This CDR3 comprises 13 residues. CDR3 region: CAAGGRDQETQYF. The DNA of the CDR3 is TGTGCCGCGGGAGGGAGGGACCAAGAGACCCAGTACTTC.

The gene calls are TRBV6-1 and TRBJ2-1; 8 bases line up with TRBD1. This CDR3 region has 13 residues. The V gene end was trimmed by 5 bases and the J gene end by 6 bases; junction bases not matched to a gene: 3. The germline gives CDR1 MNHNS, CDR2 SASEGT. The CDR3 sequence: CASSFDRGNEQFF. CDR3 nucleotide sequence: TGTGCCAGCAGTTTTGACAGGGGCAATGAGCAGTTCTTC.

This chain joins TRBV5-5 and TRBJ2-7, with a weak D call TRBD2 (6 bases). Trimming stripped 2 bases from V and 3 bases from J, with 12 bases between. The CDR3 contains 14 residues. The germline V gene has CDR1 SGHKS and CDR2 YYEKEE (reference sequence). As DNA, the CDR3 is TGTGCCAGCAGCTTTGGAGGGGCCCTCTACGAGCAGTACTTC. Translation: CASSFGGALYEQYF.

The CDR3 DNA reads as TGCGCCAGCAGCCAAGATAATAATTCACCCCTCCACTTT. Encoded protein: CASSQDNNSPLHF. The chain uses TRBV4-1 and TRBJ1-6; D unresolved. This CDR3 spans 13 amino acids. V was clipped by 0 bases and J by 5 bases, with 2 bases between them. CDR1 is MGHRA, CDR2 YSYEKL, per germline.

This clone came up once. The chain is built from TRBV27 and TRBJ1-2; TRBD1 matches 7 bases. V gave up 6 bases and J gave up 8 bases; unmatched junction bases: 12. The CDR3 runs 14 residues. Germline values: CDR1 MNHEY, CDR2 SMNVEV (reference sequence). Here the CDR3 reads CASSPGTQGRGYTF. CDR3 coding DNA: TGTGCCAGCAGCCCAGGAACACAGGGGAGAGGCTACACCTTC.

This chain links TRBV4-1 with TRBJ1-4, with 8 bases aligning to TRBD1. The CDR3 is 17 residues long. The ends lost 5 bases at V and 3 bases at J; junction bases unmatched: 11. CDR1 is MGHRA and CDR2 is YSYEKL in the germline V gene. This CDR3 reads CASSNGGRGRANEKLFF. DNA of the CDR3: TGCGCCAGCAGCAACGGCGGCAGGGGGCGAGCTAATGAAAAACTGTTTTTT.

This clone was counted between two and nine times. J is TRBJ1-1 and V is TRBV30; D is unclear. The CDR3 covers 12 residues. Deletions cut 4 bases from V and 4 bases from J, with 10 bases between. Germline CDR1 GTSNPN, CDR2 SVGIG (reference sequence). DNA of the CDR3: TGTGCCTGGAACGGTCTGGGCACTGAAGCTTTCTTT. Translated: CAWNGLGTEAFF.

In the case of this clone: In the same sample, other DNA sequences code for this CDR3. The chain combines TRBV30 with TRBJ1-4; D is undetermined. Trimming took off 4 bases at V and 1 base at J, with 7 bases between the two ends. This CDR3 has 13 amino acids. Germline-derived CDR1 and CDR2 are GTSNPN and SVGIG (reference sequence). CDR3 region: CAWNRGTNEKLFF. The CDR3 coding sequence is TGTGCCTGGAACCGCGGAACTAATGAAAAACTGTTTTTT.

V is TRBV27 and J is TRBJ1-4; 8 bases are a match to TRBD1. V shed 5 bases and J 8 bases; nucleotides not matched to a gene: 7. The CDR3 is made up of 14 amino acids. Germline-derived CDR1 and CDR2 are MNHEY and SMNVEV (reference sequence). CDR3 in DNA: TGTGCCAGCAGTACGGACAGGGAGGGAGAAAAACTGTTTTTT. This codes for CASSTDREGEKLFF.

This clone was observed once. Other DNA sequences from this sample encode an identical CDR3 as well. The chain recombines TRBV5-1 with TRBJ1-2; D is unclear. The CDR3 runs to 14 residues. Trimming took 4 bases from V and 0 from J, leaving 10 bases between them. Germline V gene data show CDR1 as SGHRS and CDR2 as YFSETQ. In nucleotides, the CDR3 is TGCGCCAGCAGCCCTGGACGGACTAACTATGGCTACACCTTC. It specifies CASSPGRTNYGYTF.

There are a few counts of this clone. The chain carries TRBV28 and TRBJ1-5; weak D call: TRBD1 (5 bases). The CDR3 sequence is 15 residues long. Germline CDR1 MDHEN, CDR2 SYDVKM. V lost 4 bases and J lost 0, with 10 bases in between. The CDR3: CASSYQGRSNQPQHF. In nucleotides, the CDR3 is TGTGCCAGCAGTTACCAGGGCCGTAGCAATCAGCCCCAGCATTTT.

V gene TRBV28 combines with J gene TRBJ2-5; the D gene could be TRBD1 or TRBD2 (5 bases each). This CDR3 comprises 12 residues. Per germline, CDR1 MDHEN and CDR2 SYDVKM. V was trimmed by 6 bases and J by 11 bases, leaving 16 bases between them. The CDR3 DNA reads as TGTGCCAGCAGGGGGGACGCCGAAGAGCAGTACTTC. Protein sequence: CASRGDAEEQYF. The variable domain in full, completed from reference TRBV28 and TRBJ2-5, reads DVKVTQSSRYLVKRTGEKVFLECVQDMDHENMFWYRQDPGLGLRLIYFSYDVKMKEKGDIPEGYSVSREKKERFSLILESASTNQTSMYLCASRGDAEEQYFGPGTRLLVL.